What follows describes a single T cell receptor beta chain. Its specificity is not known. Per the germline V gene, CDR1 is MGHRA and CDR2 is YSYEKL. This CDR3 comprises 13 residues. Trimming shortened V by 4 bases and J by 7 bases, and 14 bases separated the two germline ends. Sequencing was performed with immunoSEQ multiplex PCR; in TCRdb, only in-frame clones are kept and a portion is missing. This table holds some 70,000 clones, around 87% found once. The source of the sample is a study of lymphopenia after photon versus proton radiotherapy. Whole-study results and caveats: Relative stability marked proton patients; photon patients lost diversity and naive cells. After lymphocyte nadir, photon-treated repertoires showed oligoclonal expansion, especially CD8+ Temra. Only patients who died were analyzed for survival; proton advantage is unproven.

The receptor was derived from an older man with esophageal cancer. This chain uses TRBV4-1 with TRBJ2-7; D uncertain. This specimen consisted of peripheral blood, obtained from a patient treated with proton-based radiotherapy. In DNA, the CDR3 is TGCGCCAGCAGCCTCCTAGGTGGGCGGGAGCAGTACTTC. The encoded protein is CASSLLGGREQYF.